The clone carrying this T cell receptor (beta chain) was observed a few times. Assay used: immunoSEQ multiplex PCR; TCRdb lists only in-frame clones, some missing. The table has 130,000 to 150,000 clones, 84% seen once. This entry comes from a study of blood T cell repertoires in COVID-19. Turning to the study itself: Specimens from acute and convalescent COVID-19 originated in the United States, Italy and Spain.

The CDR3 consists of 15 residues. CDR1 LNHNV and CDR2 YYDKDF come from the germline V gene (reference sequence). V gave up 1 base and J gave up 10 bases; unmatched junction bases: 5. The origin of this receptor is a woman in her fifties or sixties who had been exposed to COVID-19. The chain is built from TRBV15 and TRBJ1-6, with 9 bases matching TRBD1. The sequenced sample was PBMCs or T cells enriched from blood (not recorded which). In DNA form, the CDR3 reads TGTGCCACCAGCAGAGTTGGACAGGGGACGTCACCCCTCCACTTT. Amino acid sequence: CATSRVGQGTSPLHF. The complete variable domain, with remaining parts taken from reference TRBV15 and TRBJ1-6, reads DAMVIQNPRYQVTQFGKPVTLSCSQTLNHNVMYWYQQKSSQAPKLLFHYYDKDFNNEADTPDNFQSRRPNTSFCFLDIRSPGLGDTAMYLCATSRVGQGTSPLHFGNGTRLTVT.